This T cell receptor beta chain was captured by sequencing in a study of T cell changes during pregnancy in multiple sclerosis. The method was immunoSEQ multiplex PCR; TCRdb's version includes in-frame clones alone and lacks a portion of them. In the table there are 65,000 to 90,000 clones, 91% of which are singletons. The CDR3 has 15 amino acids. Looked up from germline, CDR1 is MDHEN and CDR2 is SYDVKM. Trimming took 5 bases from V and 6 from J, leaving 19 bases between them. The TCR originated in a female donor in good health, serving as a control in a pregnancy study. Some clones in this sample may be carry-over from other donors' samples. This sample comprised PBMCs, obtained in the first trimester of pregnancy. The chain combines TRBV28 with TRBJ1-2; D may be TRBD1 (5 bases). In nucleotides, the CDR3 is TGTGCCAGCAGTCCCCCTCCCGGGACTGCGAATGGCTACACCTTC. Translated, it gives CASSPPPGTANGYTF.